These 10 T cell receptor beta chains share one sample of origin, sequenced in a study of T-cell memory formation after mild COVID-19. MiXCR was run by TCRdb on the 5' RACE reads, yielding one entry per CDR3 protein. The data hold around 200,000 distinct CDR3 sequences, with 20% to 25% observed a single time. Sequencing was done on a sample of PBMCs or a T cell subset sorted from them (not recorded which). Receptors originate from an adult woman who had mild COVID-19 (a few samples of this study predate the infection). Cell type and time point are not known.

J is TRBJ1-2 and V is TRBV4-3; the D is unclear. Germline V gene data show CDR1 as LGHNA and CDR2 as YSLEER. This CDR3 is 13 amino acids long. V gave up 1 base and J gave up 3 bases, with 6 bases separating them. The CDR3 bases are TGCGCCAGCAGCCAAGTTGCTTACTATGGCTACACCTTC. Protein: CASSQVAYYGYTF.

The rearrangement joins TRBV24-1 to TRBJ2-7; 9 nucleotides align to TRBD2. CDR3 length equals 15 residues. V was pared by 0 bases and J by 7 bases, with 6 bases of the junction left unmatched. Germline V gene sequence: CDR1 KGHDR, CDR2 SFDVKD. CDR3 in DNA: TGTGCCACCAGTGATTTGGCGGGAGGGCCTGGGGAGCAGTACTTC. Encoded protein: CATSDLAGGPGEQYF.

This clonotype has just a few counts. The chain uses TRBV24-1 and TRBJ2-2; 7 bases map to TRBD1. Germline V gives CDR1 KGHDR, CDR2 SFDVKD. V trimming: 6 bases; J trimming: 4 bases; junction bases outside the gene matches: 1. This CDR3 is built from 13 residues. CDR3 DNA sequence: TGTGCCACCAGTCCAGGGGGCACCGGGGAGCTGTTTTTT. Its translation is CATSPGGTGELFF.

The chain recombines TRBV28 with TRBJ1-3, with 8 bases matching TRBD1. Unmatched junction bases numbered 13, after V lost 3 bases and J lost 3 bases. This CDR3 is 18 amino acids long. The germline V gene has CDR1 MDHEN and CDR2 SYDVKM. The CDR3 DNA follows: TGTGCCAGCAGTTTCAACCCATTGGACAGGGACCTTGGAAACACCATATATTTT. This encodes CASSFNPLDRDLGNTIYF.

This clonotype was counted only a few times. The V call is TRBV12-3 or TRBV12-4, the J call TRBJ1-2, with 9 positions matching TRBD1. The CDR3 consists of 14 residues. J was trimmed by 8 bases and V by 6 bases; bases with no gene match: 10. The CDR3 is CASSRGQGYGGYTF. CDR3 in DNA: TGTGCCAGCAGCCGCGGACAGGGGTACGGCGGCTACACCTTC.

This clonotype was counted a few times. The CDR3 region is CASSWRQGGVLEYDEQFF. The CDR3 region has the DNA TGTGCCAGCAGTTGGCGACAGGGCGGAGTTTTGGAATACGATGAGCAGTTCTTC. The V gene is TRBV6-2 or TRBV6-3, the J gene TRBJ2-1, with TRBD1 matching over 7 bases. The V and J ends lost 4 bases and 8 bases, in that order; junction bases with no gene match: 20. The CDR3 spans 18 residues. In germline, CDR1 is MNHEY, CDR2 SVGEGT.

V gene TRBV12-5 combines with J gene TRBJ2-1; D not resolved. This CDR3 has 12 amino acids. Germline assignment: CDR1 LGHNT and CDR2 FRNRAP. V dropped 1 base and J dropped 4 bases, with 2 bases sitting between them. For the CDR3, the DNA is TGTGCTAGTGGTTTGGGATACAATGAGCAGTTCTTC. Its translation is CASGLGYNEQFF.

This clonotype was recorded a few times. The chain is built from TRBV24-1 and TRBJ1-2; D is possibly TRBD1 (6 bases). This CDR3 has 14 residues. V gave up 5 bases and J gave up 7 bases, with 16 bases separating them. CDR1 is KGHDR and CDR2 is SFDVKD in the germline V gene. In nucleotides, the CDR3 is TGTGCCACCAGTGGGGTCGGTGAGGGGGTTGGCTACACCTTC. Translating it yields CATSGVGEGVGYTF.

The rearrangement joins TRBV12-3 or TRBV12-4 to TRBJ2-2; 7 bases are shared with TRBD1. The CDR3 length is 15 residues. J was trimmed by 6 bases and V by 8 bases; bases with no gene match: 12. The CDR3: CASGLRQGSPGELFF. The DNA for the CDR3 is TGTGCCAGCGGGCTCAGACAGGGCTCGCCCGGGGAGCTGTTTTTT.

The chain carries TRBV2 and TRBJ2-3; 7 positions match TRBD2. V was pared by 2 bases and J by 2 bases, with 10 bases of the junction left unmatched. Germline CDR1 and CDR2: SNHLY and FYNNEI. CDR3 length: 17 amino acids. In DNA form, the CDR3 reads TGTGCCAGCAGTGAATTCGTCCTAGCGGCCCTCACAGATACGCAGTATTTT. Its translation is CASSEFVLAALTDTQYF.